This T cell receptor (beta chain) originates from a study of T cell responses to AZD1222 COVID-19 vaccine (dated by TCRdb to the early 2020s). Concerning the study at large: AZD1222 recipients given second doses at about 4 weeks or at about 12 weeks were pooled, since spike-specific TCR depth and breadth were not found to differ between the two schedules. TCR sequencing covered over 230 trial participants: some 210 given two doses of AZD1222 and 26 given two doses of MenACWY control vaccine. Trial participants were enrolled into age subgroups of 18-55, 56-69 and 70-plus years, which contained about 160, 30 and 59 TCR-sequenced participants, respectively. The full study reports these points: In the small 56-69-year group, the increase in depth fell short of significance, most likely because of low power. Nearly half of unique spike-specific TCRs reportedly recognized epitopes outside regions mutated in the B.1.351 and B.1.1.7 variants. The vaccine-associated CD4 TCRs covered the entire spike protein, and the dominant responses fell in regions 160-218 and 743-854. Conclusions about previously exposed vaccinees were limited because only a handful of AZD1222 recipients were SARS-CoV-2 seropositive at baseline. Most participants were white British and females outnumbered males, and the authors suggested that clonal diversity may have been underestimated. Spike-specific TCR breadth and depth rose significantly after two AZD1222 doses compared with day 0 and with MenACWY recipients. Because no day 14 peak-response samples were available, repertoires were characterized only after the peak T cell response.

In this sample, this clone turned up a few times. Its antigen remains undetermined. No base quality values were provided; no much bigger clone lies one nucleotide off. The CDR3 regions of human TCRbeta chains were subjected to immunosequencing. The paper's processing steps were these. Repertoire TCRs were checked for matches against a reference library of SARS-CoV-2-specific TCRs that had been generated using the MIRA antigen-specificity platform. Breadth was defined as the fraction of unique TCRs that were SARS-CoV-2-associated. Depth was defined as the fraction of total T cells that were SARS-CoV-2-associated. Each spike-specific TCR was assigned to its reactive spike region and to a CD4 or CD8 class using the MIRA data. Log10-transformed breadth and depth values were compared by one-way ANOVA with Sidak's multiple comparisons tests. TCRdb stores this immuneACCESS table with in-frame sequences only. Part of the clones is absent; in the studies checked, under half of the shortfall reflects unresolved V genes, and no reason is known for the rest. For V, J and clone size, that table is used; D and trimming come from the DNA. The sample table records about 67,000 clones; around four fifths of these occur just once. The biggest ten clones account for 21% of the sample.

What this sample's time point label stands for: baseline before first vaccination. The vaccinee samples were drawn from two UK trials, COV001 and COV002, one of which was a single-blind randomized controlled phase 2/3 trial testing AZD1222 (ChAdOx1 nCoV-19) in healthy adults. For TCRbeta chain sequencing, PBMC samples from trial participants were taken at day 0 and at day 28 after the second dose. Source: peripheral blood, taken on day 0 of AZD1222 vaccination. The receptor was isolated from an adult in good health.

The CDR3 has the sequence CASKKRRNTGELFF. The nucleotide sequence reads TGTGCCAGCAAAAAGCGGAGAAACACCGGGGAGCTGTTTTTT. The chain is assembled from TRBV6-5 and TRBJ2-2; the D gene is perhaps TRBD2, on 5 matching bases. The CDR3 has 14 amino acids, counting the end cysteine and phenylalanine. This entry keeps only the CDR3 DNA: 42 bases, framed from base 1. V drops 7 bases and J drops 2 bases, leaving 11 bases in between. The germline V gene supplies CDR1 MNHEY and CDR2 SVGAGI.